These 6 T cell receptor beta chains share one sample of origin, sequenced in a study of a mutant IDH1 vaccine in newly diagnosed glioma. The time point was: week 23, last vaccination. Doses consisted of 300 ug of mutant IDH1 20-mer peptide each, paired with topical imiquimod. Libraries were prepared by immunoSEQ multiplex PCR; TCRdb keeps only in-frame clonotypes and omits some of them. The sample records tens of thousands of clones, approximately 85% being singletons. These receptors' antigens are unknown. The sequenced sample was PBMCs, obtained from a glioma patient whose treatment included an IDH1 peptide vaccine. Receptor source: a man between 25 and 39 years old with glioma.

In its sample, this clone was seen once. This chain joins TRBV11-3 and TRBJ2-1, with 12 nucleotides matching TRBD2. V shed 5 bases, J shed 2 bases, and the junction held 4 bases outside the gene matches. CDR3 length: 16 amino acids. The germline V gene has CDR1 SGHNT and CDR2 YENEEA. CDR3 nucleotide sequence: TGTGCCAGCAGCAAGACTAGCGGGGGTGCCTACAATGAGCAGTTCTTC. This codes for CASSKTSGGAYNEQFF.

The CDR3 region is CASSLEGGGGTYEQYF. CDR3 coding DNA: TGTGCCAGCAGCTTGGAAGGCGGCGGGGGGACCTACGAGCAGTACTTC. The chain carries TRBV5-5 and TRBJ2-7; 8 bases align to TRBD2. The CDR3 consists of 16 residues. Trimming removed 0 bases from V and 2 bases from J; junction bases left unmatched: 7. Germline CDR1 is SGHKS and CDR2 is YYEKEE (reference sequence).

The chain joins TRBV7-6 to TRBJ1-5; D gene ambiguous. Germline assignment: CDR1 SGHVS and CDR2 FNYEAQ. CDR3 length equals 13 residues. Trimming pared 1 base from V and 5 bases from J, leaving 6 bases between. Here the CDR3 reads CASSLGADQPQHF. The CDR3 DNA follows: TGTGCCAGCAGCTTAGGAGCAGATCAGCCCCAGCATTTT.

This clone was seen once. This chain connects TRBV7-9 to TRBJ2-1; D is unclear. The V gene lost 5 bases and the J gene lost 8 bases, with 10 bases spanning the gap. CDR1 SEHNR and CDR2 FQNEAQ come from the germline V gene (reference sequence). The CDR3 runs to 12 residues. The CDR3 reads CASSNPWDEQFF. CDR3 DNA sequence: TGTGCCAGCAGCAATCCTTGGGATGAGCAGTTCTTC.

The V and J genes are TRBV2 and TRBJ2-1; TRBD2 matches at 13 bases. Germline V gene sequence: CDR1 SNHLY, CDR2 FYNNEI. The CDR3 is made up of 15 amino acids. Losses at the gene ends were 7 bases for V and 9 bases for J; bases not matched to a gene: 9. The CDR3 here is CASTGLAGPKGEQFF. CDR3 nucleotides: TGTGCCAGCACGGGACTAGCGGGACCAAAGGGTGAGCAGTTCTTC.

This chain connects TRBV7-8 to TRBJ2-5, with D possibly being TRBD1 or TRBD2 (6 bases each). Between the trimmed V and J ends, which lost 5 bases and 5 bases, there was a span of 12 bases. The germline gives CDR1 SGHVS, CDR2 FQNEAQ. The CDR3 runs to 13 residues. The CDR3 sequence is CASSALGGETQYF. In DNA, the CDR3 is TGTGCCAGCAGCGCCCTAGGGGGGGAGACCCAGTACTTC. The full variable domain, rest sourced from reference TRBV7-8 and TRBJ2-5, is GAGVSQSPRYKVAKRGQDVALRCDPISGHVSLFWYQQALGQGPEFLTYFQNEAQLDKSGLPSDRFFAERPEGSVSTLKIQRTQQEDSAVYLCASSALGGETQYFGPGTRLLVL.